Below, 6 T cell receptor beta chains from the same sample are listed, as sequenced in a study of blood T cells in healthy people across ages. A second roughly 6 to 11 cycle PCR used barcoded and J-beta primers. TCRdb re-called the 5' RACE reads with MiXCR, one entry per CDR3 protein. The sample contains around 500,000 distinct CDR3 sequences, about 45% of which appear only once. The sample taken for sequencing was blood. Every receptor here comes from a man of 80 years or more in good health.

The genes are TRBV15 and TRBJ2-3; 8 positions agree with TRBD2. The CDR3 consists of 15 residues. V lost 4 bases and J lost 4; bases outside the gene matches: 7. The germline V gene has CDR1 LNHNV and CDR2 YYDKDF (reference sequence). CDR3 sequence (DNA): TGTGCCACCAGCATGGGAAGCGGGAGAGCAGATACGCAGTATTTT. As protein: CATSMGSGRADTQYF.

The genes are TRBV5-1 and TRBJ1-3; D is possibly TRBD1 (5 bases). V was cut by 5 bases and J by 0 bases, with 18 bases left in between. The CDR3 length is 17 residues. Germline V gives CDR1 SGHRS, CDR2 YFSETQ. The CDR3 region is CASSYTGRPNSGNTIYF. The CDR3 DNA is TGCGCCAGCAGTTACACGGGACGGCCCAACTCTGGAAACACCATATATTTT.

The J gene is TRBJ2-7, the V gene TRBV28; TRBD1 might be the D (5 bases). Germline-derived CDR1 and CDR2 are MDHEN and SYDVKM. V was clipped by 5 bases and J by 0 bases, with 14 bases between them. CDR3 length equals 15 residues. The CDR3 loop is CASSHNRMSSYEQYF. The CDR3 DNA reads as TGTGCCAGCAGTCACAACAGGATGAGCTCCTACGAGCAGTACTTC.

This sequence joins TRBV5-1 and TRBJ2-5, with D perhaps TRBD1 (5 bases). Trimming shortened V by 0 bases and J by 4 bases, and 10 bases separated the two germline ends. Germline V lookup: CDR1 SGHRS, CDR2 YFSETQ. This CDR3 has 14 residues. The chain's CDR3 is CASSLGQGLETQYF. The CDR3 coding sequence is TGCGCCAGCAGCTTGGGCCAGGGCTTAGAGACCCAGTACTTC.

This clonotype has only one observation. V usage is TRBV7-2 and J usage is TRBJ2-1; the match to TRBD1 covers 8 bases. Gene TRBJ2-7 matches the end of the DNA better, so the J call may be wrong. The CDR3 runs 17 residues. Germline values: CDR1 SGHTA, CDR2 FQGNSA. Here the CDR3 DNA reads TGTGCCAGCAGCCCCGAGGTGGGGACAGGAGTATACAATGAGCAGTACTTC. Protein: CASSPEVGTGVYNEQYF.

This clonotype has just a few counts. The chain employs TRBV7-2 and TRBJ1-1; 7 bases are a match to TRBD1. CDR3 length: 14 amino acids. Germline CDR1 is SGHTA and CDR2 is FQGNSA. With V trimmed by 4 bases and J by 3 bases, 5 bases remained unmatched. CDR3 DNA: TGTGCCAGCAGCTCCAGGGGGAGGGACACTGAAGCTTTCTTT. Protein: CASSSRGRDTEAFF.